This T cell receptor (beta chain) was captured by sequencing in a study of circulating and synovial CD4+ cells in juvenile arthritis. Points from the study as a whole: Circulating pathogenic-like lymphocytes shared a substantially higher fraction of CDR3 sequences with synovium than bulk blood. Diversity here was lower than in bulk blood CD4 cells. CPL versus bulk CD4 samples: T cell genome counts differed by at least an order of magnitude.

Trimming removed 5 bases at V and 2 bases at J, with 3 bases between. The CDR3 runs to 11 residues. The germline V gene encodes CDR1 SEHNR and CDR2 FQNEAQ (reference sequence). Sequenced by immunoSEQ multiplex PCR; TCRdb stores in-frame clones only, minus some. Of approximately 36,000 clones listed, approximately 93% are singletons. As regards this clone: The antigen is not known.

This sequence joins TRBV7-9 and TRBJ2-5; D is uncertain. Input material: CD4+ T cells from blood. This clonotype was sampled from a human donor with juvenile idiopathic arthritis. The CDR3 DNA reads TGTGCCAGCAGCCCACAAGAGACCCAGTACTTC. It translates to CASSPQETQYF. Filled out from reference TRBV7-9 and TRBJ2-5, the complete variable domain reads DTGVSQNPRHKITKRGQNVTFRCDPISEHNRLYWYRQTLGQGPEFLTYFQNEAQLEKSRLLSDRFSAERPKGSFSTLEIQRTEQGDSAMYLCASSPQETQYFGPGTRLLVL.